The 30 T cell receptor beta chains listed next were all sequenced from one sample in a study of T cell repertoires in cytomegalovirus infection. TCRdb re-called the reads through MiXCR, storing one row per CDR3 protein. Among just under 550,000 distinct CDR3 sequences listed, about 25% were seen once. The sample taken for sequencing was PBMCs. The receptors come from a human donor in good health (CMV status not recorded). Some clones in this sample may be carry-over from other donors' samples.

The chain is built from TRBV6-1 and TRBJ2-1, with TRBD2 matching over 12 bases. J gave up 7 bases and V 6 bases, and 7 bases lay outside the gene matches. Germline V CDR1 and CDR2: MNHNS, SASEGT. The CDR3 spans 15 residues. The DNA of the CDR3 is TGTGCCAGCAGATCCCTAGCGGGAGGGCCGAATGAGCAGTTCTTC. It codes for CASRSLAGGPNEQFF.

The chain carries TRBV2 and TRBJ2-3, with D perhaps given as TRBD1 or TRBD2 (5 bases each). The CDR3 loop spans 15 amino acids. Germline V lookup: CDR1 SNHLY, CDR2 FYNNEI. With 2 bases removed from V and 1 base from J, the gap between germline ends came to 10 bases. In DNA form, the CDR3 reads TGTGCCAGCAGTGAAAGGGGAGATGGCACAGATACGCAGTATTTT. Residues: CASSERGDGTDTQYF.

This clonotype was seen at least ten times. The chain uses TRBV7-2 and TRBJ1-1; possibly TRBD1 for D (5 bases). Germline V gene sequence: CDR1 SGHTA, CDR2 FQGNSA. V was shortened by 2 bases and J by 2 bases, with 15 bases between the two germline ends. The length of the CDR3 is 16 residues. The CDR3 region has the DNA TGTGCCAGCAGCTTATTCGCGGGAAGGGGCAACACTGAAGCTTTCTTT. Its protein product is CASSLFAGRGNTEAFF.

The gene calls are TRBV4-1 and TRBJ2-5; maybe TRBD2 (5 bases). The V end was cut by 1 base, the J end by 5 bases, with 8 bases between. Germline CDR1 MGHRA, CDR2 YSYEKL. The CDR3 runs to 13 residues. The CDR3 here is CASSQGRWETQYF. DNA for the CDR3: TGCGCCAGCAGCCAAGGGAGGTGGGAGACCCAGTACTTC.

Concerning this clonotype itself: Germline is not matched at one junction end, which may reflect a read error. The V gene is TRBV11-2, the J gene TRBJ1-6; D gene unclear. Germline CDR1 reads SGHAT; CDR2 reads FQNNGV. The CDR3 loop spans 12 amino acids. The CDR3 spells CVSSIGVSPLHF. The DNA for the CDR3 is TGTGTCAGCAGCATCGGAGTGTCACCCCTCCACTTT.

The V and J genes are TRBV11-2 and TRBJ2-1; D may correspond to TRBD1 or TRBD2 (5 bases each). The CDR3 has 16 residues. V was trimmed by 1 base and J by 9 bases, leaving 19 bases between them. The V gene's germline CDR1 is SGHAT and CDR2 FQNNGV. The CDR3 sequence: CASSLGDRGARGEQFF. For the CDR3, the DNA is TGTGCCAGCAGCTTAGGGGATAGAGGGGCTCGCGGTGAGCAGTTCTTC.

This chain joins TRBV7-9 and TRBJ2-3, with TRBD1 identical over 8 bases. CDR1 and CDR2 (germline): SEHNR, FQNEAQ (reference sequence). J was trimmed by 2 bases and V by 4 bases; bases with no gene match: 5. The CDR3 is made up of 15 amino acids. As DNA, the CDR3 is TGTGCCAGCAGCTCCACAGGGGGAAACACAGATACGCAGTATTTT. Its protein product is CASSSTGGNTDTQYF. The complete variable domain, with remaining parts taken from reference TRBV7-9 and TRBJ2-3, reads DTGVSQNPRHKITKRGQNVTFRCDPISEHNRLYWYRQTLGQGPEFLTYFQNEAQLEKSRLLSDRFSAERPKGSFSTLEIQRTEQGDSAMYLCASSSTGGNTDTQYFGPGTRLTVL.

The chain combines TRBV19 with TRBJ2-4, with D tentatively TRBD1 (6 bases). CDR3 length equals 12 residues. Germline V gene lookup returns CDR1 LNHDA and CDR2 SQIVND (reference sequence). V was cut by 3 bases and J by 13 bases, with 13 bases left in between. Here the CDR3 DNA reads TGTGCCAGTAGTATGCTCCCGGGACACCAGTACTTC. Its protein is CASSMLPGHQYF.

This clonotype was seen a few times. This CDR3 is CASSLGPSRSADTQYF. The DNA for the CDR3 is TGTGCCAGCAGCTTAGGGCCGTCCCGGTCGGCAGATACGCAGTATTTT. The J gene is TRBJ2-3, the V gene TRBV11-2, with D unclear. Between the trimmed V and J ends, which lost 1 base and 4 bases, there was a span of 15 bases. This CDR3 region has 16 residues. Germline V lookup: CDR1 SGHAT, CDR2 FQNNGV.

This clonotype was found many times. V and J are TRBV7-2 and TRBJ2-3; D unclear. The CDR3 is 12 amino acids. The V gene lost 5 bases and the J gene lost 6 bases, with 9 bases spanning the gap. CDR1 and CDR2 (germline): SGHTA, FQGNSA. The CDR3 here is CASSAYLDTQYF. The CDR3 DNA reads TGTGCCAGCAGCGCTTACCTGGATACGCAGTATTTT.

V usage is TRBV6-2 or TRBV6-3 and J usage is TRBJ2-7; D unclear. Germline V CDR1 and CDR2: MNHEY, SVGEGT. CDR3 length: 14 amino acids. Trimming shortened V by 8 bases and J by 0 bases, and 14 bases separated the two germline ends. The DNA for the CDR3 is TGTGCCAGCGGCGTGGCGGCCAGCTCCTACGAGCAGTACGTC. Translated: CASGVAASSYEQYV.

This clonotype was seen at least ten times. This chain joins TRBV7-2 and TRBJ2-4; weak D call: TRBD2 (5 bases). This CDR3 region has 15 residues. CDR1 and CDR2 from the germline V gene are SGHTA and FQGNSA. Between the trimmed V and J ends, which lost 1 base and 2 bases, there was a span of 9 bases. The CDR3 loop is CASSLVPGSKNIQYF. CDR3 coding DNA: TGTGCCAGCAGCTTAGTTCCGGGGTCCAAAAACATTCAGTACTTC.

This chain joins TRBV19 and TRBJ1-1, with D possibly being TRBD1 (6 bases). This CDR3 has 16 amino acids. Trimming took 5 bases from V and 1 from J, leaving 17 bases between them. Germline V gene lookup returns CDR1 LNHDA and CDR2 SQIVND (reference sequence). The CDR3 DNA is TGTGCCAGTAGTTCCGGGACACTGCCGGAGAACACTGAAGCTTTCTTT. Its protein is CASSSGTLPENTEAFF.

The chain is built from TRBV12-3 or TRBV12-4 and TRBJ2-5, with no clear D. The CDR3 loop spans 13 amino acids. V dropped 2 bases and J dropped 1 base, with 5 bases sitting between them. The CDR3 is CASSLNVQETQYF. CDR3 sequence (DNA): TGTGCCAGCAGTTTAAATGTCCAAGAGACCCAGTACTTC.

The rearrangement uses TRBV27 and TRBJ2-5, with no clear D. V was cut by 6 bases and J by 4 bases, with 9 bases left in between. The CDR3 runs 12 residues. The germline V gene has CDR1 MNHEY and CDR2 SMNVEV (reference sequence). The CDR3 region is CASSKTAETQYF. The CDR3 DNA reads TGTGCCAGCAGCAAGACGGCAGAGACCCAGTACTTC.

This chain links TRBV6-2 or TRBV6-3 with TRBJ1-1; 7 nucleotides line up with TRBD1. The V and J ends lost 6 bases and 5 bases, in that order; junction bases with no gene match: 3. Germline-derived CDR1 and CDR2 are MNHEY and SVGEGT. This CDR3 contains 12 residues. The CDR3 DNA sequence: TGTGCCAGCAGAACAGGGGATACTGAAGCTTTCTTT. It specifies CASRTGDTEAFF.

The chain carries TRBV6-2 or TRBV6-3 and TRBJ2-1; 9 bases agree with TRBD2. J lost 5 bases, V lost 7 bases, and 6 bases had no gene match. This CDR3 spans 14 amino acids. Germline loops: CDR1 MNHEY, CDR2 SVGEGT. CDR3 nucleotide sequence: TGTGCCAGCATCGGACTAGCGACTAACAATGAGCAGTTCTTC. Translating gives CASIGLATNNEQFF.

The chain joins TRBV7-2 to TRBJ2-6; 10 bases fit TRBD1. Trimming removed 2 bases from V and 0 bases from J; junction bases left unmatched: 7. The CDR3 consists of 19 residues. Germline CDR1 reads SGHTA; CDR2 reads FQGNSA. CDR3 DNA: TGTGCCAGCAGCTTATACGGACAGGGGGTTGCCTCTGGGGCCAACGTCCTGACTTTC. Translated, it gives CASSLYGQGVASGANVLTF.

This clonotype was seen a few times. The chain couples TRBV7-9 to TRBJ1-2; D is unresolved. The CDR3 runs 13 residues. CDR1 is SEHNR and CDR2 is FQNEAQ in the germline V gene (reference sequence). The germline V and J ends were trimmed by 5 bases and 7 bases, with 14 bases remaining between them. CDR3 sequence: CASSPSLEAGYTF. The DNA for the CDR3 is TGTGCCAGCAGCCCCAGTTTAGAGGCTGGCTACACCTTC.

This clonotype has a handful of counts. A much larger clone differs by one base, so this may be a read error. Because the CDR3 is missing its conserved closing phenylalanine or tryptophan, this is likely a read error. The DNA of the CDR3 is TGTGCCAGCAGCCAAGTTGCAGGGTCGGGTGAGACCCAGTACTAC. It translates to CASSQVAGSGETQYY. The chain links TRBV14 to TRBJ2-5; tentative D call: TRBD1 (5 bases). The V end was cut by 1 base, the J end by 5 bases, with 14 bases between. The CDR3 totals 15 residues. The germline gives CDR1 SGHDN, CDR2 FVKESK.

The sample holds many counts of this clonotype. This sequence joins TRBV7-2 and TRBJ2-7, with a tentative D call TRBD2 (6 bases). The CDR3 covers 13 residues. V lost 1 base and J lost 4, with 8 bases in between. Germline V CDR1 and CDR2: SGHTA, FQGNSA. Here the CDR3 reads CASSLDGTYEQYV. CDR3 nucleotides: TGTGCCAGCAGCTTAGACGGGACTTACGAGCAGTACGTC.

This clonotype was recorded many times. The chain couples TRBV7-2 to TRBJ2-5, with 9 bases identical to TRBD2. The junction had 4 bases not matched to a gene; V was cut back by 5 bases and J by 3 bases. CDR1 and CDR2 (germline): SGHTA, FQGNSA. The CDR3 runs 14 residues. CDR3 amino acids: CASSRLAAKETQYF. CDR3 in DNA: TGTGCCAGCAGCCGACTAGCGGCTAAAGAGACCCAGTACTTC.

The CDR3 nucleotides are TGCAGTGCTTGGGACAGTGCCTACGAGCAGTACGTC. As protein: CSAWDSAYEQYV. The V gene is TRBV20-1, the J gene TRBJ2-7; 7 bases align to TRBD1. V dropped 5 bases and J dropped 2; count of bases not matched to a gene: 3. Germline CDR1 DFQATT, CDR2 SNEGSKA (reference sequence). This CDR3 has 12 amino acids.

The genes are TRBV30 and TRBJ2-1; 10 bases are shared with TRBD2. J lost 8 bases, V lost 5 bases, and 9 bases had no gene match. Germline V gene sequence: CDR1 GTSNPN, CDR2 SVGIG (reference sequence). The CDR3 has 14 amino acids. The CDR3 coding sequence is TGTGCCTGGTCCAAGGCTAGCGGGAGCGATGAGCAGTTCTTC. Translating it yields CAWSKASGSDEQFF.

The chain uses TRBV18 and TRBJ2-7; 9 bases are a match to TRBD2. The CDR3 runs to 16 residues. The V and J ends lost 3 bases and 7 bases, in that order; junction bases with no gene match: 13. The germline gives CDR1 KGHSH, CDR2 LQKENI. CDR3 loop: CASSPTGTSHTWEQYV. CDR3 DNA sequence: TGTGCCAGCTCACCCACCGGGACTAGCCACACTTGGGAGCAGTACGTC.

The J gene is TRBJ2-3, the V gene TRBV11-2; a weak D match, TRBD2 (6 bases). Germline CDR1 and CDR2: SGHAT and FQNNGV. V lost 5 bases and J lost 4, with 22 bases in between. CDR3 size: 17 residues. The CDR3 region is CASSPGRRALLSDTQYF. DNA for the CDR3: TGTGCCAGCAGCCCTGGGAGGCGGGCCTTACTGTCAGATACGCAGTATTTT.

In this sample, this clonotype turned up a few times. The CDR3 coding sequence is TGTGCCAGCAGTGTAGTAGGGACAGGGAATCAGCCCCAGCATTTT. Translating gives CASSVVGTGNQPQHF. The V gene is TRBV6-1, the J gene TRBJ1-5, with TRBD1 matching over 9 bases. CDR1 is MNHNS, CDR2 SASEGT, per germline. The J segment lost 4 bases and the V segment lost 4 bases, leaving 5 bases of the junction unmatched. The CDR3 runs to 15 residues.

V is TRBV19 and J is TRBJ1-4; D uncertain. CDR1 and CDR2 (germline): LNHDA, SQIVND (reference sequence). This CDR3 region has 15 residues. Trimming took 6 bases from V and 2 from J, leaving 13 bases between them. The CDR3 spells CASSLGRITNEKLFF. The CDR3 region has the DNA TGTGCCAGTAGCCTCGGGAGGATTACTAATGAAAAACTGTTTTTT.

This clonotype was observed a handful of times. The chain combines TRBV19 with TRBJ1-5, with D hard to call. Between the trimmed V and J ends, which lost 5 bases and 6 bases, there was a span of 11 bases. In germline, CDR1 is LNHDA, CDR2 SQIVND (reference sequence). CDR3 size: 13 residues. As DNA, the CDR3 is TGTGCCAGTAGTGGGCAGGTCAGTCAGCCCCAGCATTTT. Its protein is CASSGQVSQPQHF. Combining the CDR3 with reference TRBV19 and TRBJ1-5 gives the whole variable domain DGGITQSPKYLFRKEGQNVTLSCEQNLNHDAMYWYRQDPGQGLRLIYYSQIVNDFQKGDIAEGYSVSREKKESFPLTVTSAQKNPTAFYLCASSGQVSQPQHFGDGTRLSIL.

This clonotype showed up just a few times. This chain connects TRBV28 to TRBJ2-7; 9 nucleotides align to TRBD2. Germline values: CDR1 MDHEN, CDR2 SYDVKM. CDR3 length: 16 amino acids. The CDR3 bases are TGTCCAGCTTGTGAGGGTCTAGCGGGGAGGAAATACGAGCAGTACTTC. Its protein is CPACEGLAGRKYEQYF.